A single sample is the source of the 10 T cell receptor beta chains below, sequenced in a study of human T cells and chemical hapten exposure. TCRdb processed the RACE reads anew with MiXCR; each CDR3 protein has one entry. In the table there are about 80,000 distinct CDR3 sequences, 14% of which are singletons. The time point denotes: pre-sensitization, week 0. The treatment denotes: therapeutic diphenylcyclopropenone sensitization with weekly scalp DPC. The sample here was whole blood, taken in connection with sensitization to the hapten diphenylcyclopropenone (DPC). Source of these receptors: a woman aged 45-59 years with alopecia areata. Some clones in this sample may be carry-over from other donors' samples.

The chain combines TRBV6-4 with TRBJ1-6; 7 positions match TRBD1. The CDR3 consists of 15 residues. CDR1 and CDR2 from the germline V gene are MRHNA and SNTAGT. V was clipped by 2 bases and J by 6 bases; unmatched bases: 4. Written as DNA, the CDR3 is TGTGCCAGCAGTGACCCGGGACAGATTAATTCACCCCTCCACTTT. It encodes CASSDPGQINSPLHF.

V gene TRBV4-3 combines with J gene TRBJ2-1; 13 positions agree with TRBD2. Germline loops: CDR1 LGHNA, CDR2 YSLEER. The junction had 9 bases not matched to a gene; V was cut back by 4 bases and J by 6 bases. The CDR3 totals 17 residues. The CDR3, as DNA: TGCGCCAGCAGCCCAGGCCCCGGGACTAGCGGGACCAATGAGCAGTTCTTC. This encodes CASSPGPGTSGTNEQFF.

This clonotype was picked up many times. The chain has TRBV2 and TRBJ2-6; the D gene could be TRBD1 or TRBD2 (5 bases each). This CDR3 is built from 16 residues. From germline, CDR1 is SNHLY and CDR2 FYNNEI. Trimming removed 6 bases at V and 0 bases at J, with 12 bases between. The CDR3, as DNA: TGTGCCAGCAGCGGGACCAGAAGCTCTGGGGCCAACGTCCTGACTTTC. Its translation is CASSGTRSSGANVLTF. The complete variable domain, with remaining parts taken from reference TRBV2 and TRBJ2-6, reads EPEVTQTPSHQVTQMGQEVILRCVPISNHLYFYWYRQILGQKVEFLVSFYNNEISEKSEIFDDQFSVERPDGSNFTLKIRSTKLEDSAMYFCASSGTRSSGANVLTFGAGSRLTVL.

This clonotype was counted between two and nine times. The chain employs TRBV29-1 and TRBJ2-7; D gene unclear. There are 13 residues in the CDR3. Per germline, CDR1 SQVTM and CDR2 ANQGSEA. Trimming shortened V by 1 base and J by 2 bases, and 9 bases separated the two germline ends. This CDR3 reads CSVEVDSPYEQYF. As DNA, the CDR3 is TGCAGCGTTGAAGTTGATAGTCCCTACGAGCAGTACTTC.

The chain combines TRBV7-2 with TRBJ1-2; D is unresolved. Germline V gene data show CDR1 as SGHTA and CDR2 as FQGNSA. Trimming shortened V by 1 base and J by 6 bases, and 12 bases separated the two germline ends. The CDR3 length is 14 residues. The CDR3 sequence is CASSLGWREDGYTF. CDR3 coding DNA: TGTGCCAGCAGCTTAGGGTGGCGAGAGGATGGCTACACCTTC.

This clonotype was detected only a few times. CDR3 bases: TGTGCCAGCAGTGACTCAGGGGGCAATCAGCCCCAGCATTTT. Protein product: CASSDSGGNQPQHF. The chain recombines TRBV12-3 or TRBV12-4 with TRBJ1-5; possibly TRBD1 for D (6 bases). Trimming cost V 5 bases and J 2 bases, with 10 bases left between them. The CDR3 spans 14 residues.

CDR3 region: CASSLSRGRHGYTF. In DNA form, the CDR3 reads TGTGCCAGCAGCCTGTCTCGGGGGCGCCATGGCTACACCTTC. The chain carries TRBV3-1 and TRBJ1-2, with D possibly matching TRBD1 (6 bases). CDR1 is LGHDT and CDR2 is YNNKEL in the germline V gene (reference sequence). This CDR3 is built from 14 residues. Trimming cost V 4 bases and J 6 bases, with 15 bases left between them.

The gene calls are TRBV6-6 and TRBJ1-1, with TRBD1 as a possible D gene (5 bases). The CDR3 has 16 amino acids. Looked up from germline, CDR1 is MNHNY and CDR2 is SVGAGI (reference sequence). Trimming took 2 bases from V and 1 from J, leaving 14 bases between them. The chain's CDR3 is CASSYPARDGNTEAFF. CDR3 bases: TGTGCCAGCAGTTACCCCGCCAGGGACGGGAACACTGAAGCTTTCTTT.

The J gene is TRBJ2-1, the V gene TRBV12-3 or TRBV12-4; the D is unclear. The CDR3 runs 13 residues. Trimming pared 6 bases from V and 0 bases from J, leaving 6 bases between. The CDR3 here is CASSSSSYNEQFF. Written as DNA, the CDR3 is TGTGCCAGCAGCAGCAGCTCCTACAATGAGCAGTTCTTC.

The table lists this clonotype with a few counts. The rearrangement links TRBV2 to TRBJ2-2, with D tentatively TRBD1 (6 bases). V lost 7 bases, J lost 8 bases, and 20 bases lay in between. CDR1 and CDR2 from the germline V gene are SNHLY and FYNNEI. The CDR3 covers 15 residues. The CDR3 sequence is CASIFQGIGSGELFF. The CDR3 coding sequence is TGTGCCAGCATTTTCCAGGGGATCGGTTCAGGGGAGCTGTTTTTT.